Included here is one T cell receptor (beta chain) sequence, with context. Its target is unknown. The data were taken from a study of shared clonotypes between healthy human individuals. Notes on the study in general: For naive CD4 cells, roughly 5% of clonotypes were shared across a few donors.

Trimming took 6 bases from V and 1 from J; bases not matched to a gene: 4. The CDR3 has 14 amino acids. Per germline, CDR1 ENHRY and CDR2 SYGVKD. The table came from immunoSEQ multiplex PCR; TCRdb's copy has only in-frame clones and leaves some out. Of 2 million to 2.5 million clones in the sample, approximately 94% were seen once. The sequence derives from a man aged 18 to 29 in good health. The chain recombines TRBV10-3 with TRBJ2-3; 7 bases match TRBD1. The sample taken for sequencing was naive CD4+ T cells sorted from blood. The sample's subset: CD45RA+ positively selected. CDR3 residues: CAISRQGGTDTQYF. The CDR3 DNA is TGTGCCATCAGCCGCCAGGGGGGCACAGATACGCAGTATTTT.